This paragraph reports one T cell receptor (beta chain). A much larger clone sits a single nucleotide away, making a read error possible. This sample stems from a study of T cells in Graves' hyperthyroidism and ophthalmopathy. At least 3 on the Clinical Activity Score was recorded for ophthalmopathy patients, who also had NOSPECS grade at least 4 and duration under 3 months. Diagnostic decisions used clinical symptoms, serum thyroxine and TRAb, thyroid ultrasound and orbital computed tomography. Template material for amplifying TCR beta CDR3 regions consisted of RNA transcripts. TCR CDR3 regions were first amplified by RT-PCR with HTBI primers. In TCRdb, the multiplex PCR reads were re-called with MiXCR into one record per CDR3 protein. The table shows about 380,000 distinct CDR3 sequences, with approximately 17% occurring only once. The clonotype was recovered from a young man with Graves' ophthalmopathy. Sequenced sample: blood.

This chain's CDR3 is CASSLGLGYTF. The CDR3 DNA follows: TGTGCCAGCAGTTTAGGGCTCGGCTACACCTTC. The chain couples TRBV12-3 or TRBV12-4 to TRBJ1-2; no definite D call. There are 11 residues in the CDR3. Trimming shortened V by 1 base and J by 8 bases, and 5 bases separated the two germline ends.